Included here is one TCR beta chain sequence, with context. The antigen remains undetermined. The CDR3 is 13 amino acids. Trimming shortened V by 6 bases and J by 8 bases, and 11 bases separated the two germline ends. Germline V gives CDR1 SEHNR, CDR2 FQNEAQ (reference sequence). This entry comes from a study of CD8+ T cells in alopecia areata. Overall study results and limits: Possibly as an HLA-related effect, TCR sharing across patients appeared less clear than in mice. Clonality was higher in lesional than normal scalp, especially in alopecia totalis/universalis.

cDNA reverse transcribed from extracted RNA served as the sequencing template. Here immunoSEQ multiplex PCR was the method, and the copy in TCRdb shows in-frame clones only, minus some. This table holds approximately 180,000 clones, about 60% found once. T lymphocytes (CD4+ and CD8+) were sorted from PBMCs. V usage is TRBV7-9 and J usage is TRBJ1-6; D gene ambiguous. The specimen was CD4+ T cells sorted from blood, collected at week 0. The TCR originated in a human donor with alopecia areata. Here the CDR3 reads CASSSGQYSPLHF. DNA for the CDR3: TGTGCCAGCAGTTCCGGCCAATATTCACCCCTCCACTTT.